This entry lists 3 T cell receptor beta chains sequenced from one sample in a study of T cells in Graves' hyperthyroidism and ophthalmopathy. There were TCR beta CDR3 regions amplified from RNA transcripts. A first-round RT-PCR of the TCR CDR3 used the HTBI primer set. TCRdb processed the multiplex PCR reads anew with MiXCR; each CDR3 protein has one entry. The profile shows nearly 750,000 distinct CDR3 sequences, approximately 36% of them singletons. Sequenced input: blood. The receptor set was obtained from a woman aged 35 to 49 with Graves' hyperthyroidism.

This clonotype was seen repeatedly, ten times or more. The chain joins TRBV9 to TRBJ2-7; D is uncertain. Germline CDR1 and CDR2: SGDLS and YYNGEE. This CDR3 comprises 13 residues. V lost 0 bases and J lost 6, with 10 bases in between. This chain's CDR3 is CASSVGAAAEQYF. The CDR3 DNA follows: TGTGCCAGCAGCGTAGGGGCCGCCGCCGAGCAGTACTTC.

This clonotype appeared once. This CDR3 reads CASSLGDRDRESYTF. The CDR3 DNA is TGTGCCAGCAGCTTAGGCGACCGGGACAGGGAGAGCTACACCTTC. V and J are TRBV7-9 and TRBJ1-2; TRBD1 matches 9 bases. V gave up 1 base and J gave up 9 bases; unmatched junction bases: 9. CDR1 is SEHNR, CDR2 FQNEAQ, per germline (reference sequence). The CDR3 length is 15 residues.

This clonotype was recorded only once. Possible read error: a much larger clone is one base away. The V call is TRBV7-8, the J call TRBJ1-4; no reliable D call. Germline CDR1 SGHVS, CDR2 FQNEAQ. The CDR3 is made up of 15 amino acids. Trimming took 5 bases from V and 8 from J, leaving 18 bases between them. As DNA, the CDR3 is TGTGCCAGCAGCAGCCAGGACCAAAGAAAGGAAAAACTGTTTTTT. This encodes CASSSQDQRKEKLFF.